This entry features one TCR beta chain sequence. This specimen belongs to a study of blood T cell repertoires in COVID-19. Across the study: From the United States, Italy and Spain came samples of acute and convalescent COVID-19. Sources were T cells, B-cell-depleted T cells, or PBMCs; the material itself was cDNA or gDNA.

Source study methods: Estimation of nucleated cell counts was performed using reference gene primer amplification. Sequencing used immunoSEQ multiplex PCR; TCRdb keeps in-frame clones, though not all of them. V and J calls and clone size come straight from that table; D and trimming were deduced from the DNA. The sample lists approximately 94,000 clones, around 80% occurring once. After removal of 10 bases from V and 3 bases from J, the junction contained 8 bases not matched to a gene. The germline V gene has CDR1 MNHNS and CDR2 SASEGT. CDR3 size: 14 residues. Sequences were obtained from peripheral blood. The chain is built from TRBV6-1 and TRBJ2-2; 7 bases are a match to TRBD1. The receptor comes from a human donor in a cohort sampled during active COVID-19. The CDR3 protein is CATPGTGDTGELFF. CDR3 DNA: TGTGCCACCCCGGGAACAGGGGACACCGGGGAGCTGTTTTTT.